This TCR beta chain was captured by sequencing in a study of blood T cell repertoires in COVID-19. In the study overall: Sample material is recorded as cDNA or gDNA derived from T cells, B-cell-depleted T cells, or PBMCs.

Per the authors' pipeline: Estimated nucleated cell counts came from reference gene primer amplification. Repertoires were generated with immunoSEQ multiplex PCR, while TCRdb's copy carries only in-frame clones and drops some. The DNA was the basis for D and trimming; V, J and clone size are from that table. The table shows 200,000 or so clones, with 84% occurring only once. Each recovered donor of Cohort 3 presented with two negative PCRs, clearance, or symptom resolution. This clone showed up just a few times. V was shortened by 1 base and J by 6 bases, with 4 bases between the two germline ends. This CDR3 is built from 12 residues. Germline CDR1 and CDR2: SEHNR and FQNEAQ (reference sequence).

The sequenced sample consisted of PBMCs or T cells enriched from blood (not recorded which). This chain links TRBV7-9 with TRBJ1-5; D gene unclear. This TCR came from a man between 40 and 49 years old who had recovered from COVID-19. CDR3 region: CASSLESQPQHF. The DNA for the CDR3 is TGTGCCAGCAGCTTAGAGAGTCAGCCCCAGCATTTT.